This TCR beta chain was retrieved from a study of blood T cell repertoires in COVID-19. Study at large: Spain, Italy and the United States supplied samples that represented acute and convalescent COVID-19. Sources were T cells, B-cell-depleted T cells, or PBMCs; the material itself was cDNA or gDNA.

The authors' processing: Nucleated cell number was recorded as an estimate derived from reference gene primer amplification. The assay was immunoSEQ multiplex PCR, and TCRdb's table has in-frame clones only and misses some. D and trimming come from the DNA, and the V and J calls and clone size come from that table. Among about 230,000 clones listed, approximately 81% were seen once. The trim removed 1 base at V and 4 bases at J, leaving 7 bases unmatched. The V gene's germline CDR1 is LGHNA and CDR2 YNFKEQ. The CDR3 has 16 residues. Sequencing was done on a sample of peripheral blood. The receptor was isolated from a woman older than 75 with acute or convalescent COVID-19. The chain couples TRBV4-2 to TRBJ2-5, with 9 nucleotides matching TRBD2. This CDR3 is CASSQALAGSSETQYF. The CDR3 DNA sequence: TGTGCCAGCAGCCAAGCGCTAGCGGGGAGTTCAGAGACCCAGTACTTC.